This entry lists 14 T cell receptor beta chains sequenced from one sample in a study of CD8 T cells in ankylosing spondylitis. TCRdb reprocessed the 5' RACE reads via MiXCR and lists one record per CDR3 protein. The repertoire holds some 150,000 distinct CDR3 sequences, more than 40% seen once, with over 12% in the top ten. Source material: synovial fluid, either unsorted or a sorted T cell fraction (not recorded which). The receptors stem from a male donor with ankylosing spondylitis.

This clonotype was observed a handful of times. The chain recombines TRBV7-9 with TRBJ2-2; D is ambiguous. CDR1 is SEHNR and CDR2 is FQNEAQ in the germline V gene (reference sequence). The CDR3 runs to 12 residues. The V end lost 2 bases, the J end lost 3 bases, and 1 base lay between the germline ends. The CDR3 here is CASSLHTGELFF. The CDR3, as DNA: TGTGCCAGCAGCTTACACACCGGGGAGCTGTTTTTT.

This chain connects TRBV28 to TRBJ2-3; TRBD2 matches at 9 bases. CDR3 size: 16 residues. The germline CDR1 and CDR2 sequences are MDHEN and SYDVKM. Unmatched junction bases numbered 6, after V lost 3 bases and J lost 2 bases. The CDR3, as DNA: TGTGCCAGCAGTTTTCGGCTAGCGGGACTCACAGATACGCAGTATTTT. As protein: CASSFRLAGLTDTQYF.

This clonotype turned up a few times. This chain links TRBV28 with TRBJ2-2, with 8 bases fitting TRBD2. CDR1 MDHEN and CDR2 SYDVKM come from the germline V gene. The CDR3 consists of 15 residues. V lost 7 bases and J lost 5; bases outside the gene matches: 9. The CDR3 DNA follows: TGTGCCAGCAATTTGAGCGGGAGTCATACCGGGGAGCTGTTTTTT. Protein: CASNLSGSHTGELFF.

The chain joins TRBV7-9 to TRBJ1-2; D is ambiguous. The germline gives CDR1 SEHNR, CDR2 FQNEAQ (reference sequence). V lost 4 bases, J lost 1 base, and 7 bases lay in between. The CDR3 contains 13 residues. The CDR3 is CASSWSSNYGYTF. CDR3 sequence (DNA): TGTGCCAGCAGCTGGAGCAGTAACTATGGCTACACCTTC.

A few counts support this clonotype. This rearrangement joins TRBV12-3 or TRBV12-4 to TRBJ1-1; D unclear. Trimming stripped 5 bases from V and 7 bases from J, with 11 bases between. This CDR3 contains 12 residues. The DNA of the CDR3 is TGTGCCAGCAGTCAGAAGGGAAATGAAGCTTTCTTT. Translated: CASSQKGNEAFF.

This chain uses TRBV5-6 with TRBJ2-3; maybe TRBD2 (5 bases). Germline V gene lookup returns CDR1 SGHDT and CDR2 YYEEEE. With 4 bases removed from V and 9 bases from J, the gap between germline ends came to 15 bases. This CDR3 is 13 amino acids long. The CDR3 reads CASSHLGRGTQYF. CDR3 coding DNA: TGTGCCAGCAGCCACTTGGGAAGAGGGACGCAGTATTTT.

This clonotype was counted a few times. This chain connects TRBV24-1 to TRBJ2-1; 11 positions match TRBD2. The J segment lost 6 bases and the V segment lost 3 bases, leaving 9 bases of the junction unmatched. The germline V gene has CDR1 KGHDR and CDR2 SFDVKD. The CDR3 has 17 residues. DNA for the CDR3: TGTGCCACCAGTGATCACTCCGGGACTAGCGGATTCAATGAGCAGTTCTTC. Protein: CATSDHSGTSGFNEQFF.

The chain uses TRBV24-1 and TRBJ1-2; possibly TRBD1 for D (5 bases). The V gene's germline CDR1 is KGHDR and CDR2 SFDVKD. V was clipped by 4 bases and J by 4 bases, with 12 bases between them. The CDR3 contains 14 residues. This CDR3 is CATSDNDSLYGYTF. As DNA, the CDR3 is TGTGCCACCAGTGACAACGACAGCCTCTATGGCTACACCTTC.

This clonotype was detected only a few times. The chain links TRBV6-2 or TRBV6-3 to TRBJ2-7, with D unclear. The germline V gene has CDR1 MNHEY and CDR2 SVGEGT. This CDR3 has 17 amino acids. Trimming cost V 0 bases and J 2 bases, with 17 bases left between them. As DNA, the CDR3 is TGTGCCAGCAGTTACTCGATAGATCGGATTCCTGCCTACGAGCAGTACTTC. Its protein is CASSYSIDRIPAYEQYF.

This rearrangement joins TRBV20-1 to TRBJ2-1; maybe TRBD2 (5 bases). Per the germline V gene, CDR1 is DFQATT and CDR2 is SNEGSKA (reference sequence). This CDR3 has 14 amino acids. V was pared by 2 bases and J by 6 bases, with 14 bases between. The DNA of the CDR3 is TGCAGTGCTAGACAGTGGGAGTATGGCAATGAGCAGTTCTTC. Translation gives CSARQWEYGNEQFF.

This clonotype showed up many times. The chain uses TRBV19 and TRBJ2-7; D possibly corresponds to TRBD1 (5 bases). V was pared by 5 bases and J by 6 bases, with 14 bases between. The CDR3 spans 13 residues. CDR1 is LNHDA and CDR2 is SQIVND in the germline V gene (reference sequence). In DNA form, the CDR3 reads TGTGCCAGTAGTTGGGGCAGGGAAGGCGAGCAGTACTTC. It yields the protein CASSWGREGEQYF.

The J gene is TRBJ1-2, the V gene TRBV7-2; TRBD1 matches 8 bases. With 1 base clipped from V and 2 bases from J, the junction kept 3 bases outside the gene matches. The CDR3 totals 15 residues. Germline CDR1 and CDR2: SGHTA and FQGNSA. CDR3 protein: CASSLEDRENYGYTF. The CDR3 DNA sequence: TGTGCCAGCAGCTTAGAGGACAGGGAGAACTATGGCTACACCTTC.

This clonotype was seen more than once but under ten times. The genes are TRBV5-1 and TRBJ1-1; 8 bases fit TRBD1. This CDR3 contains 12 residues. Germline values: CDR1 SGHRS, CDR2 YFSETQ. The junction had 4 bases not matched to a gene; V was cut back by 5 bases and J by 7 bases. CDR3 in DNA: TGCGCCAGCAGTGAGGACAGGGATGAAGCTTTCTTT. Its translation is CASSEDRDEAFF. Combining the CDR3 with reference TRBV5-1 and TRBJ1-1 gives the whole variable domain KAGVTQTPRYLIKTRGQQVTLSCSPISGHRSVSWYQQTPGQGLQFLFEYFSETQRNKGNFPGRFSGRQFSNSRSEMNVSTLELGDSALYLCASSEDRDEAFFGQGTRLTVV.

The V call is TRBV20-1, the J call TRBJ2-3; 11 bases fit TRBD2. V gave up 0 bases and J gave up 4 bases; unmatched junction bases: 12. This CDR3 is 18 amino acids long. The germline CDR1 and CDR2 sequences are DFQATT and SNEGSKA (reference sequence). CDR3 region: CSAREPPASGGNPDTQYF. The CDR3 DNA is TGCAGTGCTAGAGAGCCCCCCGCTAGCGGGGGGAACCCAGATACGCAGTATTTT.